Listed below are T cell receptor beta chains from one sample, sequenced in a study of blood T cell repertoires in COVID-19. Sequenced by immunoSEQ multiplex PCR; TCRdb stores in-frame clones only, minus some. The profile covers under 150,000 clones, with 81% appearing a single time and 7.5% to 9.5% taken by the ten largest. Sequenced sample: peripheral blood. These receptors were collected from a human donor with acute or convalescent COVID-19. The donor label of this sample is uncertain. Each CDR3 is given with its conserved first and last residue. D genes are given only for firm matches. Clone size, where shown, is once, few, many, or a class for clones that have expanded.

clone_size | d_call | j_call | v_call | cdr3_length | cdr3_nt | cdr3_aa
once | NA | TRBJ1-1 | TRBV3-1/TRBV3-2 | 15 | TGTGCCAGCAGCCCCGCAGGACATATGAACACTGAAGCTTTCTTT | CASSPAGHMNTEAFF
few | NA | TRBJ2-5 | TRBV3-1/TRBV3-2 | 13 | TGTGCCAGCAGCCTGGGCCTACGGGAGACCCAGTACTTC | CASSLGLRETQYF
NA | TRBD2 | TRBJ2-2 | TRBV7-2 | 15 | TGTGCCAGCACATGGGGACTAGTACAAGCCGGGGAGCTGTTTTTT | CASTWGLVQAGELFF
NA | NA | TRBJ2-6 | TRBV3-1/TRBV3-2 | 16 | TGTGCCAGCAGCCCAGCCGGGAGCACTGGGGCCAACGTCCTGACTTTC | CASSPAGSTGANVLTF
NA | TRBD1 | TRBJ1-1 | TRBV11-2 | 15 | TGTGCCAGCAGCTCCTCGGACAGGGGGGGAACTGAAGCTTTCTTT | CASSSSDRGGTEAFF
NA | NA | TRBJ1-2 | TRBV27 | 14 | TGTGCCAGCAGTCCGGCTGCGGGGGCCTATGGCTACACCTTC | CASSPAAGAYGYTF
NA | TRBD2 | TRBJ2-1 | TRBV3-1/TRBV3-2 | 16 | TGTGCCAGCAGCCAAGGCGGCAGCGGGGGTTACAATGAGCAGTTCTTC | CASSQGGSGGYNEQFF
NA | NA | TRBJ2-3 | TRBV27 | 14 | TGTGCCAGCAGTTTGGGGCCCAGGGCAGATACGCAGTATTTT | CASSLGPRADTQYF
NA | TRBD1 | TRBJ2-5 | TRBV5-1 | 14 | TGCGCCAGCAGCCCCGGGACAGTCCAAGAGACCCAGTACTTC | CASSPGTVQETQYF
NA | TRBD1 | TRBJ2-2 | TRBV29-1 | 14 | TGCAGCGCGAGACAGGGGGCGAACACCGGGGAGCTGTTTTTT | CSARQGANTGELFF
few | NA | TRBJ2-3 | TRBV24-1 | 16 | TGTGCCACCAGTGATTCCGACGGCGGGGTAGGAGATACGCAGTATTTT | CATSDSDGGVGDTQYF
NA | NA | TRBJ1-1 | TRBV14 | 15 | TGTGCCAGCAGCCTTATCGGATCGGGGAACACTGAAGCTTTCTTT | CASSLIGSGNTEAFF
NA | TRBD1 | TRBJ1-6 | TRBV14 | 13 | TGTGCCAGCAGCCAGTTGGACAGGCAGGCCCTCCACTTT | CASSQLDRQALHF
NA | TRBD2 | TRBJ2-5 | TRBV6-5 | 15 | TGTGCCAGCAGTTGGAATAGCGGGGGGTTGGAGACCCAGTACTTC | CASSWNSGGLETQYF
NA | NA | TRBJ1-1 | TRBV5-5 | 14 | TGTGCCAGCAGCTTGGTGACAGCCGGGCCTGAAGCTTTCTTT | CASSLVTAGPEAFF
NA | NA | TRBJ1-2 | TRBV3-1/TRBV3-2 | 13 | TGTGCCAGCAGCCAAGGGAGTCCCTATGGCTACACCTTC | CASSQGSPYGYTF
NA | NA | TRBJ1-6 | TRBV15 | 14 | TGTGCCACCAGTTATCGCTCCTATAATTCACCCCTCCACTTT | CATSYRSYNSPLHF
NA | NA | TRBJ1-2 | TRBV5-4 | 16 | TGTGCCAGCAGCTTGGAGTCCCCAACAGCTAACTATGGCTACACCTTC | CASSLESPTANYGYTF
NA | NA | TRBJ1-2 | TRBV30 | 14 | TGTGCCTGGAGGGGAGCAGGGGTTCGCGGAGGCTACACCTTC | CAWRGAGVRGGYTF
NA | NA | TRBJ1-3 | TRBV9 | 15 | TGTGCCAGCAGCGTAGGCCCTCTCGGGGAAAACACCATATATTTT | CASSVGPLGENTIYF
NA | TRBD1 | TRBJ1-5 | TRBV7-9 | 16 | TGTGCCAGCAGCTCCGCTAAGACAGGGGTCGGTCAGCCCCAGCATTTT | CASSSAKTGVGQPQHF
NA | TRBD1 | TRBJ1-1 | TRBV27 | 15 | TGTGCCAGCCTCCAGGGGACAGGGGAGAACACTGAAGCTTTCTTT | CASLQGTGENTEAFF
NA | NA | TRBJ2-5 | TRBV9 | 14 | TGTGCCAGCAGCGTAAGCGAGGCGGTCGAGACCCAGTACTTC | CASSVSEAVETQYF
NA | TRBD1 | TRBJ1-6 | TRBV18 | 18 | TGTGCCAGCTCACCAACCGCGTTGGGACAGGGGGTTGGATCACCCCTCCACTTT | CASSPTALGQGVGSPLHF
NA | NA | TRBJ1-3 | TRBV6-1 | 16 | TGTGCCAGCAGTGCACGACAGGACCCCTCTGGAAACACCATATATTTT | CASSARQDPSGNTIYF
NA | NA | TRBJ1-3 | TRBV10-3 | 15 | TGTGCCATCAGTGAGAATGTCGCAGATGGAAACACCATATATTTT | CAISENVADGNTIYF
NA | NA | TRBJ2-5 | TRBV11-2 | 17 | TGTGCCAGCAGCCAAGGGTTGCGGGCAAGGTACCAAGAGACCCAGTACTTC | CASSQGLRARYQETQYF
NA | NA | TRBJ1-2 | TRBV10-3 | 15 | TGTGCCATCAGTGGGGTAGGGGCAGGGGAGTATGGCTACACCTTC | CAISGVGAGEYGYTF
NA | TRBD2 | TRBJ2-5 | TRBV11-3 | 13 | TGTGCCAGCAGATCACGGGGGGACGAGACCCAGTACTTC | CASRSRGDETQYF
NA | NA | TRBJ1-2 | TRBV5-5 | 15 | TGTGCCAGCAGCCGGGGGGGCAGCGATTCCTATGGCTACACCTTC | CASSRGGSDSYGYTF
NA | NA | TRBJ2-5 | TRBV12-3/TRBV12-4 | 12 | TGTGCCAGCAGTTTAGTACGGGAGACCCAGTACTTC | CASSLVRETQYF
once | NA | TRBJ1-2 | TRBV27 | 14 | TGTGCCAGCAGTTCCTCGGGGGGATGGTATGGCTACACCTTC | CASSSSGGWYGYTF
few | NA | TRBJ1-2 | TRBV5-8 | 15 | TGTGCCAGCAGCTTGGCCTCGGTCGTCAACTATGGCTACACCTTC | CASSLASVVNYGYTF
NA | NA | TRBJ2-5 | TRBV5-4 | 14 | TGTGCCAGCAACCCGGGTTCCCAGCCGGGGACCCAGTACTTC | CASNPGSQPGTQYF
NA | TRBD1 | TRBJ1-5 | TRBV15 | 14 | TGTGCCACCAGCAGCGACAGGGGTAGGTGGCCCCAGCATTTT | CATSSDRGRWPQHF
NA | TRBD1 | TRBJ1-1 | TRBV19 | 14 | TGTGCCAGTACCCCGACAGGGAAGGGAACTGAAGCTTTCTTT | CASTPTGKGTEAFF
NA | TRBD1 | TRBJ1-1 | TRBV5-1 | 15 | TGCGCCAGCAGCGCATATCCGGACAGGGGCACTGAAGCTTTCTTT | CASSAYPDRGTEAFF
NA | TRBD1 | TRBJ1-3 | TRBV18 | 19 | TGTGCCAGCTCACCTCAGGGGACAGGGGCCCAACACTCTGGAAACACCATATATTTT | CASSPQGTGAQHSGNTIYF
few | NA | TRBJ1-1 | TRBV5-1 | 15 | TGCGCCAGCAGCTTGGTTGGCACTACGAACACTGAAGCTTTCTTT | CASSLVGTTNTEAFF
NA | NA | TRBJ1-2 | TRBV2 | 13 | TGTGCCAGCAGCGATTCAGGGGACTATGGCTACACCTTC | CASSDSGDYGYTF
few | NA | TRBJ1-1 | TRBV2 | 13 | TGTGCCAGCAGTGAACGGAGGGGCACTGAAGCTTTCTTT | CASSERRGTEAFF
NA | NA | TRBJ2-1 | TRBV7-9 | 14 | TGTGCCAGCAGCTTAGGCCAGCAGGGCAATGAGCAGTTCTTC | CASSLGQQGNEQFF
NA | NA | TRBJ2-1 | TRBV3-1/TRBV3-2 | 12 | TGTGCCAGCAGCCAAAGCTACTATGAGCAGTTCTTC | CASSQSYYEQFF
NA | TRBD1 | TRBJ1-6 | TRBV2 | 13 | TGTGGTACGACAGGGGGTATGGAGTCACCCCTCCACTTT | CGTTGGMESPLHF
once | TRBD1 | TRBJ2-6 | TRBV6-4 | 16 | TGTGCCAGCAGTGCCGGGACAGGGGCTGGGGCCAACGTCCTGACTTTC | CASSAGTGAGANVLTF
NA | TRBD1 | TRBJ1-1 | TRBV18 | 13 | TGTGCCAGCTCAGGACAGGGTGGGACTGAAGCTTTCTTT | CASSGQGGTEAFF
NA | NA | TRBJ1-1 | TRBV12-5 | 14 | TGTGCTAGTGGACCCAGGGGTGGGGACACTGAAGCTTTCTTT | CASGPRGGDTEAFF
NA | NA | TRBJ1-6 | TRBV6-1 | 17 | TGTGCCAGCAGTGAGCAGTTACTCTCGACTTATAATTCACCCCTCCACTTT | CASSEQLLSTYNSPLHF
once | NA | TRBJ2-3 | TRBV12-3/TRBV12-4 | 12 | TGTGCCAGCACCTTTCTAACAGATACGCAGTATTTT | CASTFLTDTQYF
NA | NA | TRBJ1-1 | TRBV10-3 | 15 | TGTGCCATCAGTGACCCCAGAAGGAGGAACACTGAAGCTTTCTTT | CAISDPRRRNTEAFF
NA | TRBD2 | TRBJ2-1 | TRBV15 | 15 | TGTGCCACCAGCAGTCTAGCGGGGGGATTGAATGAGCAGTTCTTC | CATSSLAGGLNEQFF
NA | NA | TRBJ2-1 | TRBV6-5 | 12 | TGTGCCAGCAGTTCACGGTACAATGAGCAGTTCTTC | CASSSRYNEQFF
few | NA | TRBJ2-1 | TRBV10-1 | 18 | TGCGCCAGCAGTGAGTCTGGGGCGGGGTACGTCTCCTACAATGAGCAGTTCTTC | CASSESGAGYVSYNEQFF
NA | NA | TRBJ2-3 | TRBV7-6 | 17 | TGTGCCAGCAGCTTAGGCGCAGGTCAGGATGGTGCAGATACGCAGTATTTT | CASSLGAGQDGADTQYF
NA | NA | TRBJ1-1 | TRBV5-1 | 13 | TGCGCCAGCAGCTTTCGCGGAGGAACTGAAGCTTTCTTT | CASSFRGGTEAFF
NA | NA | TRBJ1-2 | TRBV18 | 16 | TGTGCCAGCTCACCAGAGTTAGGACTCTCTAACTATGGCTACACCTTC | CASSPELGLSNYGYTF
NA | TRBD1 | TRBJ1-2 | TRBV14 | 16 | TGTGCCAGCAGCCAAGATTGGGACAGGGGAGACTATGGCTACACCTTC | CASSQDWDRGDYGYTF
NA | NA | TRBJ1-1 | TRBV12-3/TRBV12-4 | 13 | TGTGCCAGCAGTCCGGACACTCACACTGAAGCTTTCTTT | CASSPDTHTEAFF
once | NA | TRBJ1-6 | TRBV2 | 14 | TGTGCCAGCAGTGATACTTACAGGAATTCACCCCTCCACTTT | CASSDTYRNSPLHF